The 8 T cell receptor beta chains given below trace back to one sample, sequenced in a study of blood T cell repertoires in COVID-19. Repertoires were generated with immunoSEQ multiplex PCR, while TCRdb's copy carries only in-frame clones and drops some. The sample has 150,000 to 200,000 clones; around 90% are singletons. Sequenced material: peripheral blood. All receptors derive from a man aged 35-49 years with acute or convalescent COVID-19.

The chain uses TRBV21-1 and TRBJ2-1; no DNA check was done on the table's D call, TRBD1. TRBV21-1 is marked as a pseudogene. CDR3 size: 16 residues. The CDR3 region has the DNA TGTGCCAGCAGCAGCCGTTATGGGCTCTCCTACAATGAGCAGTTCTTC. Its protein product is CASSSRYGLSYNEQFF.

The CDR3, as DNA: TGTGCCAGCCGGGACAGGGGACCCACCTACGAGCAGTACTTC. Its translation: CASRDRGPTYEQYF. The V call is TRBV6-5, the J call TRBJ2-7; TRBD1 matches at 10 bases. Trimming took 8 bases from V and 2 from J; bases not matched to a gene: 6. The CDR3 runs 14 residues. CDR1 and CDR2 (germline): MNHEY, SVGAGI.

This clone was counted between two and nine times. V and J are TRBV5-1 and TRBJ2-3, with D possibly TRBD2 on 6 matching bases. Per germline, CDR1 SGHRS and CDR2 YFSETQ. The CDR3 contains 15 residues. Trimming shortened V by 0 bases and J by 7 bases, and 15 bases separated the two germline ends. CDR3: CASSLGGTQSHTQYF. The CDR3 DNA is TGCGCCAGCAGCTTGGGTGGGACTCAATCACATACGCAGTATTTT.

The CDR3: CASSRDRAGTGELFF. The CDR3 coding sequence is TGCGCCAGCTCTCGAGACAGGGCGGGCACCGGGGAGCTGTTTTTT. The genes are TRBV5-1 and TRBJ2-2, with TRBD1 matching over 7 bases. The length of the CDR3 is 15 residues. V lost 7 bases, J lost 4 bases, and 10 bases stayed unmatched. Germline V lookup: CDR1 SGHRS, CDR2 YFSETQ.

The genes are TRBV6-5 and TRBJ2-7, with 8 bases matching TRBD1. The V gene end was trimmed by 6 bases and the J gene end by 3 bases; junction bases not matched to a gene: 7. The CDR3 has 14 residues. Per germline, CDR1 MNHEY and CDR2 SVGAGI. CDR3 sequence reads: CASRHTGGGYEQYF. In DNA, the CDR3 is TGTGCCAGCAGACATACAGGGGGAGGCTACGAGCAGTACTTC.

The chain joins TRBV19 to TRBJ1-1; no definite D call. CDR1 and CDR2 (germline): LNHDA, SQIVND (reference sequence). There are 15 residues in the CDR3. Trimming left V 6 bases short and J 0 bases short, with 14 bases between. The CDR3 DNA is TGTGCCAGTAGGCCCAAAGTTACAGTGAACACTGAAGCTTTCTTT. Its protein product is CASRPKVTVNTEAFF.

This clone appeared once. This rearrangement joins TRBV6-5 to TRBJ1-2, with 8 bases matching TRBD1. J gave up 4 bases and V 5 bases, and 6 bases lay outside the gene matches. The CDR3 is 14 amino acids. Germline V gene lookup returns CDR1 MNHEY and CDR2 SVGAGI. CDR3 residues: CASSRTGGGYGYTF. The CDR3 nucleotides are TGTGCCAGCAGTCGTACAGGGGGAGGCTATGGCTACACCTTC.

The V gene is TRBV5-1, the J gene TRBJ2-7, with 7 bases that match TRBD2. The CDR3 is made up of 17 amino acids. The V gene's germline CDR1 is SGHRS and CDR2 YFSETQ. The ends lost 4 bases at V and 2 bases at J; junction bases unmatched: 15. CDR3 DNA sequence: TGCGCCAGCAGCCGTACCGGGGGGACGGCGAGCACCTACGAGCAGTACTTC. Residues: CASSRTGGTASTYEQYF.